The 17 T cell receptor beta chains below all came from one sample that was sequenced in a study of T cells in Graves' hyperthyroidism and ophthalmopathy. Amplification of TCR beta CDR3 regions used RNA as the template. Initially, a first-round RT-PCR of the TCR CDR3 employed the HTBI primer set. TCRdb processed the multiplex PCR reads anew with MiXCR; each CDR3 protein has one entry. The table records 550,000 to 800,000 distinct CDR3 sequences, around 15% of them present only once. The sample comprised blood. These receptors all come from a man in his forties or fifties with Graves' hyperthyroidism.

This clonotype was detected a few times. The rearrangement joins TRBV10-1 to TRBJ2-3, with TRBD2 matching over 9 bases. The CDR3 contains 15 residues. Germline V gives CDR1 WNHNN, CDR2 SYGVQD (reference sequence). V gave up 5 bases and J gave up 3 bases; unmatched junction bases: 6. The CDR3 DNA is TGCGCCAGCAGTTCGATAGCGGGAGAAACAGATACGCAGTATTTT. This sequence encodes CASSSIAGETDTQYF.

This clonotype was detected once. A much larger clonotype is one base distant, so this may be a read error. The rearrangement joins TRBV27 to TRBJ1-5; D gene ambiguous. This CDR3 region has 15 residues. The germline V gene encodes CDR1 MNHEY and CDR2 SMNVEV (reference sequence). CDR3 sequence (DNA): TGTGCCTGCAGTTTATCGGTGATTAGCAATCAGCCCCAGCATTTT. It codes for CACSLSVISNQPQHF.

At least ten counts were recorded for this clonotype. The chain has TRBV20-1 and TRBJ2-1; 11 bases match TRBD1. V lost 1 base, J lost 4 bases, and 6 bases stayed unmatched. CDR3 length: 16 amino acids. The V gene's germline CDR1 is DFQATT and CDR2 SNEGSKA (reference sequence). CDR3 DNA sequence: TGCAGTGCTAGAGGGAGGGACAGGGGGACTTACAATGAGCAGTTCTTC. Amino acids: CSARGRDRGTYNEQFF.

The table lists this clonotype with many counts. CDR3 sequence: CASSSPANEQFF. In DNA form, the CDR3 reads TGTGCCAGCAGCTCCCCGGCCAATGAGCAGTTCTTC. J is TRBJ2-1 and V is TRBV7-9, with D unclear. Germline values: CDR1 SEHNR, CDR2 FQNEAQ (reference sequence). The length of the CDR3 is 12 residues. Trimming shortened V by 4 bases and J by 6 bases, and 7 bases separated the two germline ends. Variable domain in full (rest from reference TRBV7-9 and TRBJ2-1): DTGVSQNPRHKITKRGQNVTFRCDPISEHNRLYWYRQTLGQGPEFLTYFQNEAQLEKSRLLSDRFSAERPKGSFSTLEIQRTEQGDSAMYLCASSSPANEQFFGPGTRLTVL.

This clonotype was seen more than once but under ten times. The CDR3 here is CASSEASGRTYNEQFF. CDR3 DNA sequence: TGTGCCAGCAGTGAGGCTAGCGGGAGAACCTACAATGAGCAGTTCTTC. The chain couples TRBV2 to TRBJ2-1; 10 bases are shared with TRBD2. V shed 3 bases and J 2 bases; nucleotides not matched to a gene: 4. Germline CDR1 SNHLY, CDR2 FYNNEI. The CDR3 is 16 residues long.

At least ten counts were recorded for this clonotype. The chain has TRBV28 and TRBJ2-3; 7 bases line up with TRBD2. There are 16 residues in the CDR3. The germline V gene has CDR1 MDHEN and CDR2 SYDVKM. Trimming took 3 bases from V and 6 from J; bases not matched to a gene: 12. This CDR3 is CASSFYGRSHRDTQYF. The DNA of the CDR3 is TGTGCCAGCAGTTTTTACGGGAGGAGCCACAGGGATACGCAGTATTTT.

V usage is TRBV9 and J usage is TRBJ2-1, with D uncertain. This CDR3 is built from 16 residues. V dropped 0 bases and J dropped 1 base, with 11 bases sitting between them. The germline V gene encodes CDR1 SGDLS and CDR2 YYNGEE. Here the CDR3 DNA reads TGTGCCAGCAGCGTAGGGCGGAGCCGATCCTACAATGAGCAGTTCTTC. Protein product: CASSVGRSRSYNEQFF. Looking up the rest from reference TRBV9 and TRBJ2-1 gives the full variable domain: DSGVTQTPKHLITATGQRVTLRCSPRSGDLSVYWYQQSLDQGLQFLIQYYNGEERAKGNILERFSAQQFPDLHSELNLSSLELGDSALYFCASSVGRSRSYNEQFFGPGTRLTVL.

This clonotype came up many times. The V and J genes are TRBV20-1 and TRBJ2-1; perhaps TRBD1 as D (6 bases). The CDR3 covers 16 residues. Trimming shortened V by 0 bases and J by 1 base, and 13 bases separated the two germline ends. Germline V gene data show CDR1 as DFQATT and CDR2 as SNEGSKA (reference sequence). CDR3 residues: CSARDSGGRSYNEQFF. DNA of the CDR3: TGCAGTGCTAGAGATAGTGGGGGCAGGTCCTACAATGAGCAGTTCTTC.

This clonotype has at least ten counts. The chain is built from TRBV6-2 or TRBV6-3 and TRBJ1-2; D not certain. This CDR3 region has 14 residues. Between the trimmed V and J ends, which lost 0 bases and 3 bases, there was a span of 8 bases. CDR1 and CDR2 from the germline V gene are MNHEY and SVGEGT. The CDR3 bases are TGTGCCAGCAGTTACTCCTCCAGTTACTATGGCTACACCTTC. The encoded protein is CASSYSSSYYGYTF.

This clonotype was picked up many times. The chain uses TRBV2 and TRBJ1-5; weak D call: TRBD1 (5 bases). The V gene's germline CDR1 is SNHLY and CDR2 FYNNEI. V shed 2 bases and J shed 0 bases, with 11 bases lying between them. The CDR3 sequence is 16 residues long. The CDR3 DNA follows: TGTGCCAGCAGTGAAAGGTCAGGGTATAGCAATCAGCCCCAGCATTTT. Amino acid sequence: CASSERSGYSNQPQHF.

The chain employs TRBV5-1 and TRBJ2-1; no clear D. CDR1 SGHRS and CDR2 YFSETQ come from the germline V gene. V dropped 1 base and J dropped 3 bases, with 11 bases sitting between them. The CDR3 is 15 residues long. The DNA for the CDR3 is TGCGCCAGCAGCTTGTACGCGCTCGACTACAATGAGCAGTTCTTC. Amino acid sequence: CASSLYALDYNEQFF.

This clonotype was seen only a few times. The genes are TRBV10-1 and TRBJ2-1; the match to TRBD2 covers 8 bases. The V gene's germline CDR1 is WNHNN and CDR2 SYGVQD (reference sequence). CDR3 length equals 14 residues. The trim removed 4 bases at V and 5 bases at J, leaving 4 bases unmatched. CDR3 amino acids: CASSVGLADNEQFF. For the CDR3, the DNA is TGCGCCAGCAGTGTAGGACTAGCCGACAATGAGCAGTTCTTC.

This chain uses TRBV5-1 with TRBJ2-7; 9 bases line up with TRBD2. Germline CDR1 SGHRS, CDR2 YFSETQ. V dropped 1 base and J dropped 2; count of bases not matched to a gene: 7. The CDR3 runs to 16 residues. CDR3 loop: CASSLSGLAGTYEQYF. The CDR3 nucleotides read TGCGCCAGCAGCTTGTCCGGGCTAGCGGGAACCTACGAGCAGTACTTC.

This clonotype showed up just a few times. CDR3 amino acids: CASSQDRFSGTSSYEQYF. For the CDR3, the DNA is TGCGCCAGCAGCCAAGATCGGTTTAGCGGGACGAGCTCCTACGAGCAGTACTTC. V and J are TRBV4-3 and TRBJ2-7, with 8 bases identical to TRBD2. CDR3 length: 18 residues. Germline CDR1 LGHNA, CDR2 YSLEER. Losses at the gene ends were 0 bases for V and 0 bases for J; bases not matched to a gene: 10.

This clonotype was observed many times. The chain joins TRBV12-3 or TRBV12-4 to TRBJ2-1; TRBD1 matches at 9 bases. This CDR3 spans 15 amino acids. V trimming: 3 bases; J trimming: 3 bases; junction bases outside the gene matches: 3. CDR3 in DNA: TGTGCCAGCAGTTTGGGACAGGGATTCTACAATGAGCAGTTCTTC. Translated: CASSLGQGFYNEQFF.

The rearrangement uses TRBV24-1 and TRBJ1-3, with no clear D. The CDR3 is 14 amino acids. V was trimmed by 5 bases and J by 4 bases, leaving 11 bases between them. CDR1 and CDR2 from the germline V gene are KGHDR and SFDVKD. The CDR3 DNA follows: TGTGCCACCAGTGGCGGGCCTAGAGGAAACACCATATATTTT. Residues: CATSGGPRGNTIYF.

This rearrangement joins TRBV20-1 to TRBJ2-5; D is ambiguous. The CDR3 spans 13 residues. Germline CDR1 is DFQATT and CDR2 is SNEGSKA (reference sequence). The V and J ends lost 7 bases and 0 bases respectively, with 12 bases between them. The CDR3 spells CSVQQGYQETQYF. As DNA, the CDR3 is TGCAGTGTACAACAAGGGTACCAAGAGACCCAGTACTTC.